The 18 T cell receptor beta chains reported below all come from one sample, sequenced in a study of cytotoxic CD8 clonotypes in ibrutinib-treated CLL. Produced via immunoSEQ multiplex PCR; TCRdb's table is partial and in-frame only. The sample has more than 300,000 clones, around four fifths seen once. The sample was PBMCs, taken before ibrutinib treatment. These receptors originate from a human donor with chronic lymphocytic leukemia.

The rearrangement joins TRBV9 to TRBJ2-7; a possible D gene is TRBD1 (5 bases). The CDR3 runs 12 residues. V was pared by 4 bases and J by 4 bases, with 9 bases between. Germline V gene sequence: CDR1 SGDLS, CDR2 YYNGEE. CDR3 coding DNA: TGTGCCAGCAGCCCCTCAGGGTACGAGCAGTACTTC. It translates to CASSPSGYEQYF.

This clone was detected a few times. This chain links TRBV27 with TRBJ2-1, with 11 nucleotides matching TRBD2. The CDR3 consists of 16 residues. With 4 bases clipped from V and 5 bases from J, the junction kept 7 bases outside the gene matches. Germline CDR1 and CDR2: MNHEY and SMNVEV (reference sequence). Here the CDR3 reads CASSSPGTSGNNEQFF. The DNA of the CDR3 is TGTGCCAGCAGTTCTCCTGGGACTAGCGGAAACAATGAGCAGTTCTTC.

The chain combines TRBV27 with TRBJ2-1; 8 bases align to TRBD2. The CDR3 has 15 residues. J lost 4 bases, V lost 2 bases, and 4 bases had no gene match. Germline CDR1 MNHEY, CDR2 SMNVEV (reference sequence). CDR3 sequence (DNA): TGTGCCAGCAGTTTAGCGGGAGGTGTTTACAATGAGCAGTTCTTC. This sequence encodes CASSLAGGVYNEQFF.

CDR3 bases: TGTGCCAGTAGTATTGGGGGCCCCGGATCTCAGCCCCAGCATTTT. Its translation is CASSIGGPGSQPQHF. The chain is built from TRBV19 and TRBJ1-5; D might be TRBD1 (6 bases). CDR1 LNHDA and CDR2 SQIVND come from the germline V gene (reference sequence). Trimming stripped 3 bases from V and 6 bases from J, with 15 bases between. The length of the CDR3 is 15 residues.

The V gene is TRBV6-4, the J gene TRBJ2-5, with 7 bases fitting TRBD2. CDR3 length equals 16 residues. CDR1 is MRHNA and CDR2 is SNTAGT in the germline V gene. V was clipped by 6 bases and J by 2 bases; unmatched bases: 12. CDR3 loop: CASRDRRDYLQETQYF. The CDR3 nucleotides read TGTGCCAGCAGGGACCGTCGGGACTACTTGCAAGAGACCCAGTACTTC.

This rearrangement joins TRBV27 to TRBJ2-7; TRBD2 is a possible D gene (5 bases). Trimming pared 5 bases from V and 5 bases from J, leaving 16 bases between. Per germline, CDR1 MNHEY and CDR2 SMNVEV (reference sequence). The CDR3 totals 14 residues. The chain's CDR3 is CASSPYSAPNEQYF. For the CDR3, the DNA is TGTGCCAGCAGTCCCTATAGCGCCCCGAACGAGCAGTACTTC.

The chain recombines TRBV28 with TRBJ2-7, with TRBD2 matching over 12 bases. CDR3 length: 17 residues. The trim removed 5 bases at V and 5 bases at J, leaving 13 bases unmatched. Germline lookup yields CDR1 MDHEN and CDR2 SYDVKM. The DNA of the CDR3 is TGTGCCAGCAGTCCCGAAAGTCCTAGCGGGAGGGCTAACGAGCAGTACTTC. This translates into CASSPESPSGRANEQYF.

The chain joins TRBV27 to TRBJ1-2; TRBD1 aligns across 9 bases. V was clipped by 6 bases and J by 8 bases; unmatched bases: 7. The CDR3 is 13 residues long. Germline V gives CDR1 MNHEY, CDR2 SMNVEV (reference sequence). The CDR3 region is CASRAGQGSGYTF. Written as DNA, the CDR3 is TGTGCCAGCAGGGCTGGACAGGGGAGCGGCTACACCTTC.

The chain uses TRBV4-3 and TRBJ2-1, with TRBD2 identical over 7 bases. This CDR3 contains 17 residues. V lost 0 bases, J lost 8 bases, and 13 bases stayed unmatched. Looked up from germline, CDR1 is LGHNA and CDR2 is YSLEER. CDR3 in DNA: TGCGCCAGCAGCCAAGACCCCCCGGGCGGGAGTATGGATGAGCAGTTCTTC. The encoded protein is CASSQDPPGGSMDEQFF.

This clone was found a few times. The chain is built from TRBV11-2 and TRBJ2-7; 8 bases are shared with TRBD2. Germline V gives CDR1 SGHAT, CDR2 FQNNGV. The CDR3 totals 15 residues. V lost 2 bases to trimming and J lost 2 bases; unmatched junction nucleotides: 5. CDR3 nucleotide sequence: TGTGCCAGCAGCTTAAGCCTAGCGGGCGCCTACGAGCAGTACTTC. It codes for CASSLSLAGAYEQYF. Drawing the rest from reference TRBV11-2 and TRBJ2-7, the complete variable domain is EAGVAQSPRYKIIEKRQSVAFWCNPISGHATLYWYQQILGQGPKLLIQFQNNGVVDDSQLPKDRFSAERLKGVDSTLKIQPAKLEDSAVYLCASSLSLAGAYEQYFGPGTRLTVT.

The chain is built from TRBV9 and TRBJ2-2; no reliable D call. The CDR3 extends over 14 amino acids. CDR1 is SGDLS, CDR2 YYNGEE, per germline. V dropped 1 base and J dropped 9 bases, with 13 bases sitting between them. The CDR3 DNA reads TGTGCCAGCAGCGTAACCCCTACATACAGGGAGCTGTTTTTT. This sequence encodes CASSVTPTYRELFF. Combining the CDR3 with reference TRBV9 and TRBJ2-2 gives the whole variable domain DSGVTQTPKHLITATGQRVTLRCSPRSGDLSVYWYQQSLDQGLQFLIQYYNGEERAKGNILERFSAQQFPDLHSELNLSSLELGDSALYFCASSVTPTYRELFFGEGSRLTVL.

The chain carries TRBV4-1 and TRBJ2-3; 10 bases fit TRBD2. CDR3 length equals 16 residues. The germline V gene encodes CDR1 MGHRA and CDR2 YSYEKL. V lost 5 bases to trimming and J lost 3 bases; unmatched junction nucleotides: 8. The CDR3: CASSSRTSGHTDTQYF. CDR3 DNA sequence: TGCGCCAGCAGCAGCCGGACTAGCGGTCATACAGATACGCAGTATTTT.

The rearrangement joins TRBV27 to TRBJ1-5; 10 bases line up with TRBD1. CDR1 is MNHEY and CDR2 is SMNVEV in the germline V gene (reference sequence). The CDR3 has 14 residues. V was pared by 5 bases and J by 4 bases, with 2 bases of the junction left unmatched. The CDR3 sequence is CASSGQGGNQPQHF. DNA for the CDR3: TGTGCCAGCAGTGGACAGGGGGGGAATCAGCCCCAGCATTTT.

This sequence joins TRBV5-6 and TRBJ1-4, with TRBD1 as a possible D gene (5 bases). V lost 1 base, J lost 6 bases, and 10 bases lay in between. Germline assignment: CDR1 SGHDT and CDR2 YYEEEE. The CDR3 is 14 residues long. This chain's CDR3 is CASSLRGSYEKLFF. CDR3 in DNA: TGTGCCAGCAGCTTGAGGGGATCGTATGAAAAACTGTTTTTT. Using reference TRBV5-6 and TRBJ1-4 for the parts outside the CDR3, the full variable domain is DAGVTQSPTHLIKTRGQQVTLRCSPKSGHDTVSWYQQALGQGPQFIFQYYEEEERQRGNFPDRFSGHQFPNYSSELNVNALLLGDSALYLCASSLRGSYEKLFFGSGTQLSVL.

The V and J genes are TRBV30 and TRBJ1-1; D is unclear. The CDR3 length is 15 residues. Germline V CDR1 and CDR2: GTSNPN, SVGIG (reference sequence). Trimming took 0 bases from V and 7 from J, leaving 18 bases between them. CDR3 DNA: TGTGCCTGGAGTGTACAAGTATCGGAGAAGGATGAAGCTTTCTTT. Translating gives CAWSVQVSEKDEAFF.

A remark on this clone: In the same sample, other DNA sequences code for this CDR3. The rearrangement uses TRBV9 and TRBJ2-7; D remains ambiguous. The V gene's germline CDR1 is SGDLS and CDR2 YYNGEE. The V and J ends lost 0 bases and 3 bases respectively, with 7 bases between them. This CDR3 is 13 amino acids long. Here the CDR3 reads CASSVGSNYEQYF. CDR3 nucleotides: TGTGCCAGCAGCGTAGGGAGCAACTACGAGCAGTACTTC. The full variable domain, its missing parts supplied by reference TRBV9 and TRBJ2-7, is DSGVTQTPKHLITATGQRVTLRCSPRSGDLSVYWYQQSLDQGLQFLIQYYNGEERAKGNILERFSAQQFPDLHSELNLSSLELGDSALYFCASSVGSNYEQYFGPGTRLTVT.

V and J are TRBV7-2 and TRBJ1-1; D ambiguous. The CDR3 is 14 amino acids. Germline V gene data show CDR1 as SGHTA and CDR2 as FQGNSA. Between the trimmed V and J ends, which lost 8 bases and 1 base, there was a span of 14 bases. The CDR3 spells CASLALSGNTEAFF. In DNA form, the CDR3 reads TGTGCCAGCTTAGCGCTTTCAGGGAACACTGAAGCTTTCTTT.

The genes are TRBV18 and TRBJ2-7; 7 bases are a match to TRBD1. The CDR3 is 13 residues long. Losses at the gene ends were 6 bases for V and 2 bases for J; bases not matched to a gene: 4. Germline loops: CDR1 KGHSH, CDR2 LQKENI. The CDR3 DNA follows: TGTGCCAGCTCCGACAGGGTCGCCTACGAGCAGTACTTC. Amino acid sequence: CASSDRVAYEQYF.